Below, 27 T cell receptor beta chains from the same sample are listed, as sequenced in a study of blood T cell repertoires in COVID-19. Using immunoSEQ multiplex PCR, the repertoire was profiled, and TCRdb retains in-frame clones only, with some absent. The data contain around 15,000 clones, roughly 82% of them singletons. The specimen sequenced was peripheral blood. These receptors originate from an elderly man with active COVID-19.

The chain joins TRBV4-1 to TRBJ2-5; weak D call: TRBD2 (6 bases). The germline V and J ends were trimmed by 1 base and 5 bases, with 14 bases remaining between them. This CDR3 has 15 amino acids. Per germline, CDR1 MGHRA and CDR2 YSYEKL. For the CDR3, the DNA is TGCGCCAGCAGCCAAGGACTAGTAGAATGGGAGACCCAGTACTTC. Encoded protein: CASSQGLVEWETQYF.

The genes are TRBV7-7 and TRBJ2-7; weak D call: TRBD2 (5 bases). Germline loops: CDR1 SSHAT, CDR2 FNYEAQ (reference sequence). V lost 3 bases and J 3 bases, leaving 12 bases between the germline ends. This CDR3 has 14 residues. Here the CDR3 DNA reads TGTGCCAGCAGCTTTTCACGGACTTTCTACGAGCAGTACTTC. Residues: CASSFSRTFYEQYF.

The V and J genes are TRBV7-2 and TRBJ1-3; 11 nucleotides line up with TRBD1. Looked up from germline, CDR1 is SGHTA and CDR2 is FQGNSA. The CDR3 extends over 18 amino acids. The junction had 9 bases not matched to a gene; V was cut back by 5 bases and J by 0 bases. Here the CDR3 DNA reads TGTGCCAGCAGCCAAGGAGGGACAGGGGGGACCTCTGGAAACACCATATATTTT. Protein sequence: CASSQGGTGGTSGNTIYF.

CDR3 bases: TGTGCCAGCAGCTTCACAGATAGCAATCAGCCCCAGCATTTT. Its translation: CASSFTDSNQPQHF. The chain uses TRBV5-5 and TRBJ1-5, with no clear D. The CDR3 totals 14 residues. With 2 bases removed from V and 0 bases from J, the gap between germline ends came to 6 bases. Germline V gene data show CDR1 as SGHKS and CDR2 as YYEKEE (reference sequence). Together with reference TRBV5-5 and TRBJ1-5, the CDR3 gives the full variable domain: DAGVTQSPTHLIKTRGQQVTLRCSPISGHKSVSWYQQVLGQGPQFIFQYYEKEERGRGNFPDRFSARQFPNYSSELNVNALLLGDSALYLCASSFTDSNQPQHFGDGTRLSIL.

The chain links TRBV28 to TRBJ2-2; TRBD1 matches 12 bases. The CDR3 length is 16 residues. CDR1 is MDHEN and CDR2 is SYDVKM in the germline V gene. The ends lost 5 bases at V and 7 bases at J; junction bases unmatched: 8. CDR3 residues: CASSTPGQGAGGELFF. CDR3 nucleotide sequence: TGTGCCAGCAGTACTCCGGGACAGGGGGCGGGCGGGGAGCTGTTTTTT.

This clone was recorded a few times. This chain connects TRBV4-3 to TRBJ1-2, with TRBD1 matching 7 bases. The CDR3 runs 16 residues. Trimming removed 1 base from V and 5 bases from J; junction bases left unmatched: 10. Germline values: CDR1 LGHNA, CDR2 YSLEER. The CDR3, as DNA: TGCGCCAGCAGCCAAGCTCGCACAGGGGCGACTTATGGCTACACCTTC. This gives the protein CASSQARTGATYGYTF.

This clone was counted a few times. The CDR3 DNA reads TGCAGCTTCCATAGAGGCGGGATTGAAGAGACCCAGTACTTC. This codes for CSFHRGGIEETQYF. This chain uses TRBV29-1 with TRBJ2-5; tentatively, D is TRBD2 (6 bases). The germline V gene encodes CDR1 SQVTM and CDR2 ANQGSEA. The CDR3 length is 14 residues. V lost 8 bases to trimming and J lost 3 bases, with 19 bases between them.

The chain links TRBV19 to TRBJ2-1; D perhaps matches TRBD2 (5 bases). Trimming stripped 3 bases from V and 8 bases from J, with 17 bases between. Per the germline V gene, CDR1 is LNHDA and CDR2 is SQIVND (reference sequence). This CDR3 is 15 amino acids long. The chain's CDR3 is CASSITGITNDEQFF. Written as DNA, the CDR3 is TGTGCCAGTAGTATCACGGGGATTACTAACGATGAGCAGTTCTTC. The variable domain in full, completed from reference TRBV19 and TRBJ2-1, reads DGGITQSPKYLFRKEGQNVTLSCEQNLNHDAMYWYRQDPGQGLRLIYYSQIVNDFQKGDIAEGYSVSREKKESFPLTVTSAQKNPTAFYLCASSITGITNDEQFFGPGTRLTVL.

The chain employs TRBV28 and TRBJ2-1; 13 bases line up with TRBD2. V was pared by 6 bases and J by 10 bases, with 9 bases of the junction left unmatched. This CDR3 region has 15 residues. The germline CDR1 and CDR2 sequences are MDHEN and SYDVKM. The CDR3 DNA sequence: TGTGCCAGCAGACCCGGACTAGCGGGAGCGGGAGAGCAGTTCTTC. Its protein product is CASRPGLAGAGEQFF.

This clone was detected a few times. This rearrangement joins TRBV6-2 or TRBV6-3 to TRBJ2-1, with 9 bases fitting TRBD2. Germline trimming cut 3 bases from V and 10 bases from J; bases unmatched to any gene: 7. The CDR3 covers 14 residues. Per the germline V gene, CDR1 is MNHEY and CDR2 is SVGEGT. The CDR3 region is CASSYPGTSREQFF. DNA for the CDR3: TGTGCCAGCAGTTATCCCGGGACTAGCAGGGAGCAGTTCTTC.

The CDR3 sequence is CASSTGQGATYGYTF. CDR3 in DNA: TGCGCCAGCAGCACGGGACAGGGGGCTACCTATGGCTACACCTTC. The gene calls are TRBV5-1 and TRBJ1-2, with 12 nucleotides matching TRBD1. Trimming removed 4 bases from V and 4 bases from J; junction bases left unmatched: 5. CDR1 SGHRS and CDR2 YFSETQ come from the germline V gene. This CDR3 is built from 15 residues.

This clone occurred once. The chain recombines TRBV6-1 with TRBJ1-2; D perhaps matches TRBD1 (6 bases). V dropped 0 bases and J dropped 4 bases, with 15 bases sitting between them. The CDR3 is 16 amino acids. Per germline, CDR1 MNHNS and CDR2 SASEGT. The CDR3 DNA reads as TGTGCCAGCAGTGAAGCGACCACGACAGGTGCCTATGGCTACACCTTC. This gives the protein CASSEATTTGAYGYTF.

This clone was seen only a few times. The chain combines TRBV10-2 with TRBJ1-6, with TRBD1 matching 7 bases. Trimming cost V 3 bases and J 6 bases; bases outside gene matches: 2. This CDR3 spans 14 amino acids. The germline V gene encodes CDR1 WSHSY and CDR2 SAAADI. The CDR3 nucleotides are TGCGCCAGCAGTGATGCAGGGGGTAATTCACCCCTCCACTTT. It codes for CASSDAGGNSPLHF.

This sequence joins TRBV6-5 and TRBJ2-2, with 8 positions matching TRBD1. Germline trimming cut 4 bases from V and 4 bases from J; bases unmatched to any gene: 2. The CDR3 length is 14 residues. From germline, CDR1 is MNHEY and CDR2 SVGAGI. CDR3 nucleotide sequence: TGTGCCAGCAGTTTCAGGGGGCGCACCGGGGAGCTGTTTTTT. Its protein is CASSFRGRTGELFF.

V usage is TRBV10-1 and J usage is TRBJ2-4; D might be TRBD2 (6 bases). The CDR3 has 20 amino acids. The germline CDR1 and CDR2 sequences are WNHNN and SYGVQD (reference sequence). The germline V and J ends were trimmed by 0 bases and 0 bases, with 21 bases remaining between them. The CDR3 loop is CASSESATAGGIAAKNIQYF. As DNA, the CDR3 is TGCGCCAGCAGTGAGTCCGCCACTGCCGGCGGGATTGCAGCCAAAAACATTCAGTACTTC.

V gene TRBV6-1 combines with J gene TRBJ2-7; 7 bases map to TRBD1. Trimming took 1 base from V and 3 from J; bases not matched to a gene: 6. CDR1 is MNHNS, CDR2 SASEGT, per germline. The CDR3 is 15 residues long. The CDR3 is CASSEVVGGDYEQYF. CDR3 DNA sequence: TGTGCCAGCAGTGAAGTCGTAGGGGGCGACTACGAGCAGTACTTC.

This rearrangement joins TRBV18 to TRBJ2-1; the match to TRBD2 covers 9 bases. Trimming removed 0 bases from V and 5 bases from J; junction bases left unmatched: 8. CDR1 KGHSH and CDR2 LQKENI come from the germline V gene. The CDR3 contains 17 residues. The CDR3 reads CASSPPETSGINNEQFF. As DNA, the CDR3 is TGTGCCAGCTCACCACCGGAGACTAGCGGTATAAACAATGAGCAGTTCTTC.

The rearrangement uses TRBV27 and TRBJ2-2, with 10 positions matching TRBD1. CDR3 length equals 15 residues. Trimming removed 4 bases from V and 6 bases from J; junction bases left unmatched: 5. The V gene's germline CDR1 is MNHEY and CDR2 SMNVEV (reference sequence). CDR3 DNA: TGTGCCAGCAGTTCGGGACAGGGGTTATCCGGGGAGCTGTTTTTT. Amino acids: CASSSGQGLSGELFF.

The chain uses TRBV6-1 and TRBJ2-5; the match to TRBD1 covers 7 bases. V gave up 4 bases and J gave up 5 bases; unmatched junction bases: 16. This CDR3 has 17 residues. CDR1 and CDR2 from the germline V gene are MNHNS and SASEGT. This chain's CDR3 is CASSGRGRRIRVETQYF. For the CDR3, the DNA is TGTGCCAGCAGTGGTAGGGGGCGCCGAATCAGGGTCGAGACCCAGTACTTC.

This sequence joins TRBV5-1 and TRBJ2-3, with TRBD2 matching over 8 bases. The CDR3 sequence is 16 residues long. The germline CDR1 and CDR2 sequences are SGHRS and YFSETQ. V shed 4 bases and J 0 bases; nucleotides not matched to a gene: 7. The CDR3 DNA reads TGCGCCAGCAGCGATTCACTAGCGGTGAGCACAGATACGCAGTATTTT. Its protein product is CASSDSLAVSTDTQYF.

The chain employs TRBV5-8 and TRBJ2-1, with 8 bases identical to TRBD2. This CDR3 is built from 11 residues. With 2 bases clipped from V and 14 bases from J, the junction kept 3 bases outside the gene matches. Per germline, CDR1 SGHTS and CDR2 YDEGEE. CDR3 sequence: CASSLAGLEFF. DNA for the CDR3: TGTGCCAGCAGCTTAGCGGGACTAGAGTTCTTC.

The V gene is TRBV10-3, the J gene TRBJ2-1, with TRBD1 identical over 7 bases. The V gene end was trimmed by 3 bases and the J gene end by 4 bases; junction bases not matched to a gene: 6. This CDR3 spans 15 amino acids. Germline loops: CDR1 ENHRY, CDR2 SYGVKD. The CDR3 coding sequence is TGTGCCATCAGTGATGGCAGGGGGAGTTACAATGAGCAGTTCTTC. It is translated as CAISDGRGSYNEQFF.

V and J are TRBV19 and TRBJ2-7, with 7 nucleotides matching TRBD1. The length of the CDR3 is 16 residues. In germline, CDR1 is LNHDA, CDR2 SQIVND (reference sequence). V shed 5 bases, J shed 5 bases, and the junction held 15 bases outside the gene matches. The CDR3 spells CASSPLLRGGRDEQYF. The CDR3, as DNA: TGTGCCAGTAGTCCCCTCCTGCGAGGGGGCAGGGACGAGCAGTACTTC.

The V gene is TRBV5-1, the J gene TRBJ2-5; 11 bases are a match to TRBD1. This CDR3 is 15 amino acids long. V gave up 4 bases and J gave up 2 bases; unmatched junction bases: 4. CDR1 SGHRS and CDR2 YFSETQ come from the germline V gene. This chain's CDR3 is CASSQGTGGQETQYF. The CDR3 DNA sequence: TGCGCCAGCAGCCAGGGGACAGGGGGGCAAGAGACCCAGTACTTC.

This clone was observed a single time. The CDR3 nucleotides are TGTGCCAGTAGTATAGCGGGGACAACGTCCTACGAGCAGTACTTC. It codes for CASSIAGTTSYEQYF. The chain joins TRBV19 to TRBJ2-7; D is possibly TRBD1 (6 bases). The CDR3 spans 15 residues. Germline values: CDR1 LNHDA, CDR2 SQIVND (reference sequence). The V end was cut by 1 base, the J end by 1 base, with 11 bases between.

The V call is TRBV18, the J call TRBJ2-7; 8 bases fit TRBD2. This CDR3 is 15 amino acids long. V was clipped by 0 bases and J by 5 bases; unmatched bases: 6. From germline, CDR1 is KGHSH and CDR2 LQKENI. The CDR3 loop is CASSPPTLRGDEQYF. The CDR3 nucleotides are TGTGCCAGCTCACCACCGACCTTGCGGGGGGACGAGCAGTACTTC.

This clone was detected once. The chain joins TRBV7-8 to TRBJ2-3; 12 nucleotides match TRBD2. CDR3 length: 15 amino acids. V dropped 5 bases and J dropped 4; count of bases not matched to a gene: 4. CDR1 and CDR2 from the germline V gene are SGHVS and FQNEAQ. The CDR3 protein is CASSRRTSGADTQYF. The CDR3 region has the DNA TGTGCCAGCAGCCGACGGACTAGCGGGGCAGATACGCAGTATTTT. Filled out from reference TRBV7-8 and TRBJ2-3, the complete variable domain reads GAGVSQSPRYKVAKRGQDVALRCDPISGHVSLFWYQQALGQGPEFLTYFQNEAQLDKSGLPSDRFFAERPEGSVSTLKIQRTQQEDSAVYLCASSRRTSGADTQYFGPGTRLTVL.